The present TCR beta chain was sequenced within a study of T-cell memory formation after mild COVID-19. The V end lost 3 bases, the J end lost 4 bases, and 10 bases lay between the germline ends. CDR3 length equals 14 residues. The germline gives CDR1 SGHKS, CDR2 YYEKEE (reference sequence). This clonotype was found many times. MiXCR, applied by TCRdb to the 5' RACE reads, yields one record per CDR3 protein. This sample has around 34,000 distinct CDR3 sequences, with approximately 7.7% found just once. This clonotype was obtained from a man in his late teens or twenties who had mild COVID-19 (a few samples of this study predate the infection). Cell type and time point are not known. The chain links TRBV5-5 to TRBJ1-4; D is perhaps TRBD1 (5 bases). Sample: PBMCs or a T cell subset sorted from them (not recorded which). CDR3 DNA: TGTGCCAGCAGCTCGACAGACCTTAATGAAAAACTGTTTTTT. Translating gives CASSSTDLNEKLFF.